This record looks at one T cell receptor beta chain sequence and its context. The record originates from a study of blood T cell repertoires in COVID-19. Germline CDR1 and CDR2: SGHVS and FNYEAQ. The CDR3 runs to 13 residues. The germline V and J ends were trimmed by 3 bases and 3 bases, with 9 bases remaining between them. Assay used: immunoSEQ multiplex PCR; TCRdb lists only in-frame clones, some missing. This sample carries about 250,000 clones, around 86% of them seen once, and the ten largest clones take more than 1.5%. The chain joins TRBV7-6 to TRBJ2-7; D ambiguous. The sample taken for sequencing was PBMCs or T cells enriched from blood (not recorded which). This clonotype originated in a man between 40 and 49 years old who had recovered from COVID-19. CDR3: CASSFEANYEQYF. In nucleotides, the CDR3 is TGTGCCAGCAGCTTCGAGGCGAACTACGAGCAGTACTTC. The full variable domain, its missing parts supplied by reference TRBV7-6 and TRBJ2-7, is GAGVSQSPRYKVTKRGQDVALRCDPISGHVSLYWYRQALGQGPEFLTYFNYEAQQDKSGLPNDRFSAERPEGSISTLTIQRTEQRDSAMYRCASSFEANYEQYFGPGTRLTVT.